Given below is one T cell receptor (beta chain) in context. Its specificity is not known. The data derive from a study of shared clonotypes between healthy human individuals. General study points: How much donors shared clonotypes was expected to be affected by sequencing depth.

The CDR3 totals 15 residues. Trimming took 4 bases from V and 8 from J; bases not matched to a gene: 13. Germline CDR1 is MGHRA and CDR2 is YSYEKL. TCRdb's table, derived via immunoSEQ multiplex PCR, lists solely in-frame clones and lacks some. Of roughly 810,000 clones detected, approximately 97% appear once; the ten largest clones hold less than 0.25%. CD45RO negativity and positive selection for CCR7 defined naive CD8 cells, a population that excluded terminally differentiated effector memory CD45RA+ cells. Sample: naive CD8+ T cells sorted from blood. V usage is TRBV4-1 and J usage is TRBJ1-1; 7 bases match TRBD1. The source of this sequence is a man in his thirties or forties in good health. The CDR3 loop is CASSREPGQQIEAFF. CDR3 nucleotide sequence: TGCGCCAGCAGCCGCGAACCGGGACAGCAAATAGAAGCTTTCTTT.